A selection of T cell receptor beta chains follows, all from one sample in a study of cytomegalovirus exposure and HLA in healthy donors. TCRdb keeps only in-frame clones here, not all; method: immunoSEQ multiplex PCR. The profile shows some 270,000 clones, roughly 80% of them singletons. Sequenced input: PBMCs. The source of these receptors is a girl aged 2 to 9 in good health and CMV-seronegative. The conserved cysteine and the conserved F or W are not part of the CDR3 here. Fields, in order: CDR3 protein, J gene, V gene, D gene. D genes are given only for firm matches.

CDR3 protein: AWTGQGNSPLH
J gene: TRBJ1-6
V gene: TRBV30
D gene: NA

CDR3 protein: ASSETSHEQF
J gene: TRBJ2-1
V gene: TRBV10-1
D gene: NA

CDR3 protein: ASSDRGQRNSGNTIY
J gene: TRBJ1-3
V gene: TRBV9
D gene: TRBD1

CDR3 protein: ATQMETQY
J gene: TRBJ2-5
V gene: TRBV25-1
D gene: NA

CDR3 protein: ASSWGQGRYSNQPQH
J gene: TRBJ1-5
V gene: TRBV19
D gene: TRBD1

CDR3 protein: ASSSGQPYEQY
J gene: TRBJ2-7
V gene: TRBV7-3
D gene: TRBD1

CDR3 protein: AISLSSQAYEQY
J gene: TRBJ2-7
V gene: TRBV10-3
D gene: NA

CDR3 protein: ASSLITIAEAF
J gene: TRBJ1-1
V gene: TRBV5-6
D gene: NA

CDR3 protein: ASSQDRGRYNEQF
J gene: TRBJ2-1
V gene: TRBV19
D gene: TRBD1

CDR3 protein: ASSIVAGDETQY
J gene: TRBJ2-5
V gene: TRBV19
D gene: NA

CDR3 protein: ASSESTVYGYT
J gene: TRBJ1-2
V gene: TRBV2
D gene: NA

CDR3 protein: ASLTGAGGTEAF
J gene: TRBJ1-1
V gene: TRBV6-6
D gene: NA

CDR3 protein: ASSQTESGNTIY
J gene: TRBJ1-3
V gene: TRBV7-6
D gene: NA

CDR3 protein: ASSLGRSYEQY
J gene: TRBJ2-7
V gene: TRBV5-6
D gene: NA

CDR3 protein: ASSITSPGPVTQY
J gene: TRBJ2-5
V gene: TRBV6-5
D gene: NA

CDR3 protein: ASSAGTSGRNSPYEQY
J gene: TRBJ2-7
V gene: TRBV25-1
D gene: TRBD2

CDR3 protein: ASSPLRGTEAF
J gene: TRBJ1-1
V gene: TRBV9
D gene: NA

CDR3 protein: ASSSGQTNTGELF
J gene: TRBJ2-2
V gene: TRBV7-2
D gene: TRBD1

CDR3 protein: ASSSPWEGQSYNSPLH
J gene: TRBJ1-6
V gene: TRBV5-6
D gene: NA

CDR3 protein: ASSLRRLAGGNEQF
J gene: TRBJ2-1
V gene: TRBV27
D gene: TRBD2

CDR3 protein: ASSRTPTGHYGYT
J gene: TRBJ1-2
V gene: TRBV7-8
D gene: TRBD1

CDR3 protein: ASSLAHNEQF
J gene: TRBJ2-1
V gene: TRBV27
D gene: NA

CDR3 protein: ASRPLQGQGAGYT
J gene: TRBJ1-2
V gene: TRBV5-1
D gene: TRBD1

CDR3 protein: ASGGLLNEQF
J gene: TRBJ2-1
V gene: TRBV27
D gene: NA

CDR3 protein: ASSQDPPGGRQETQY
J gene: TRBJ2-5
V gene: TRBV4-1
D gene: NA